The clone carrying this TCR beta chain was found many times. The time point: sample taken at primary tumor resection. Sequencing of whole RNA from tumor, nontumor lung or frozen PBMC involved no sorting. Untreated early-stage non-small cell lung cancer patients, 55 to 85 in total, were the donors. The CDR3 totals 13 residues. Trimming removed 3 bases at V and 7 bases at J, with 8 bases between. Germline CDR1 reads SGHNT; CDR2 reads YYREEE (reference sequence). These data are taken from a study of spatial heterogeneity in lung cancer. TCRdb fed the 5' RACE reads into MiXCR, producing one record per CDR3 protein. The sample lists 80,000 to 95,000 distinct CDR3 sequences, 7.5% to 10% occurring once.

The sequence derives from a male donor with early-stage non-small cell lung cancer. This sequence joins TRBV5-4 and TRBJ1-6, with D unresolved. The source was PBMCs, collected at surgery. The CDR3 sequence is CASSSPGNSPLHF. CDR3 coding DNA: TGTGCCAGCAGCTCGCCGGGGAATTCACCCCTCCACTTT.